This TCR beta chain was identified during a study of blood T cell repertoires in COVID-19. Germline-derived CDR1 and CDR2 are MDHEN and SYDVKM. The CDR3 is 11 residues long. Trimming removed 6 bases from V and 7 bases from J, with 8 bases in between. Clones were sequenced by immunoSEQ multiplex PCR, and TCRdb holds only the in-frame ones, with some missing. The table has roughly 100,000 clones, roughly 89% seen once. The chain recombines TRBV28 with TRBJ2-3; D is unresolved. The sequencing input was peripheral blood. This TCR came from a woman older than 75 in a cohort sampled during active COVID-19. CDR3 DNA: TGTGCCAGCAGACTACGGCATACGCAGTATTTT. Amino acid sequence: CASRLRHTQYF. Together with reference TRBV28 and TRBJ2-3, the CDR3 gives the full variable domain: DVKVTQSSRYLVKRTGEKVFLECVQDMDHENMFWYRQDPGLGLRLIYFSYDVKMKEKGDIPEGYSVSREKKERFSLILESASTNQTSMYLCASRLRHTQYFGPGTRLTVL.